The rows below give T cell receptor beta chains drawn from one sample of a study of blood T cells in healthy people across ages. Using its own MiXCR run on the 5' RACE reads, TCRdb lists one record per CDR3 protein. Here the sample spans hundreds of thousands of distinct CDR3 sequences, approximately 25% being singletons. These data were likewise used in another study, on T cells of mothers and their children.

Specimen: blood. The receptors come from a boy aged 5-17 years in good health. CDR3s include the opening cysteine and the closing phenylalanine or tryptophan. A D gene is named only where the DNA matches it firmly. Clone size is not always given. Where it is, it says once, few, many or a class for expanded clones.

j_call d_call clone_size cdr3_length v_call cdr3_aa cdr3_nt
TRBJ2-3 TRBD1 . 13 TRBV6-2/TRBV6-3 CATRTGGPDTQYF TGTGCCACGCGGACAGGGGGGCCAGATACGCAGTATTTT
TRBJ2-4 TRBD1 few 14 TRBV9 CASSQGTGGGIQYF TGTGCCAGCAGCCAAGGGACAGGGGGAGGCATTCAGTACTTC
TRBJ2-5 TRBD2 many 15 TRBV7-9 CASSLGRGTQETQYF TGTGCCAGCAGCTTAGGGCGGGGGACGCAAGAGACCCAGTACTTC
TRBJ2-2 . few 15 TRBV13 CASSRNGATYGELFF TGTGCCAGCAGCCGCAATGGGGCCACCTACGGGGAGCTGTTTTTT
TRBJ2-1 TRBD2 . 16 TRBV20-1 CSARPRTSDFYNEQFF TGCAGTGCTAGGCCCAGGACTAGCGACTTCTACAATGAGCAGTTCTTC
TRBJ2-1 TRBD2 . 16 TRBV5-5 CASSPLTSGTYNEQFF TGTGCCAGCAGCCCCCTGACTAGCGGGACCTACAATGAGCAGTTCTTC
TRBJ2-1 . . 16 TRBV28 CASSFPGTGSYNEQFF TGTGCCAGCAGTTTCCCCGGGACCGGCTCCTACAATGAGCAGTTCTTC
TRBJ1-5 . few 15 TRBV12-3/TRBV12-4 CASSLTGYGNQPQHF TGTGCCAGCAGTCTTACAGGGTATGGCAATCAGCCCCAGCATTTT
TRBJ2-7 . . 14 TRBV20-1 CSASSSGPSYEQYF TGCAGTGCTAGTTCGAGCGGTCCCTCCTACGAGCAGTACTTC
TRBJ2-5 . few 15 TRBV18 CASSPQVSSEETQYF TGTGCCAGCTCACCCCAGGTCTCTAGCGAAGAGACCCAGTACTTC
TRBJ1-6 TRBD1 few 16 TRBV11-2 CASSSDLWDRGSPLHF TGTGCCAGCAGCTCGGACCTATGGGACAGGGGGTCACCCCTCCACTTT
TRBJ2-7 TRBD1 . 15 TRBV12-3/TRBV12-4 CASSKDRGLTYEQYF TGTGCCAGCAGTAAGGACAGGGGACTAACCTACGAGCAGTACTTC
TRBJ2-3 TRBD2 . 17 TRBV28 CASSSQRGGTSTDTQYF TGTGCCAGCAGTTCCCAGCGGGGGGGCACTAGCACAGATACGCAGTATTTT
TRBJ2-3 TRBD2 . 15 TRBV7-9 CASSLRGAGEDTQYF TGTGCCAGCAGCTTACGGGGAGCGGGAGAGGATACGCAGTATTTT
TRBJ2-3 . . 16 TRBV7-9 CASSTPWRSRTDTQYF TGTGCCAGCAGCACCCCGTGGCGATCCCGCACAGATACGCAGTATTTT
TRBJ2-2 . . 14 TRBV5-1 CASSLEEGTGELFF TGCGCCAGCAGCTTGGAAGAGGGGACCGGGGAGCTGTTTTTT
TRBJ1-3 . . 13 TRBV6-5 CASSRKSLGTIYF TGTGCCAGCAGTAGGAAGTCTCTGGGTACCATATATTTT
TRBJ2-1 TRBD2 . 16 TRBV24-1 CATSDKTSGVYNEQFF TGTGCCACCAGTGATAAGACTAGCGGAGTCTACAATGAGCAGTTCTTC
TRBJ2-4 . . 16 TRBV4-1 CASSQSSAIAKNIQYF TGCGCCAGCAGCCAATCTAGCGCTATAGCCAAAAACATTCAGTACTTC
TRBJ1-2 . few 14 TRBV7-2 CASSSPRVNYGYTF TGTGCCAGCAGCTCCCCTCGGGTGAACTATGGCTACACCTTC
TRBJ2-6 TRBD1 . 17 TRBV29-1 CSVGKGSGGSGANVLTF TGCAGCGTTGGAAAGGGTTCAGGGGGCTCTGGGGCCAACGTCCTGACTTTC
TRBJ2-3 TRBD2 many 17 TRBV7-2 CASSLDGGSGVTDTQYF TGTGCCAGCAGCTTAGACGGGGGTAGCGGGGTAACCGATACGCAGTATTTT
TRBJ2-5 TRBD1 few 15 TRBV5-6 CASGTLGTGQETQYF TGTGCCAGCGGAACCTTGGGGACAGGCCAAGAGACCCAGTACTTC